The rows below give T cell receptor beta chains drawn from one sample of a study of glioma-infiltrating T cells after dendritic cell vaccination. Only in-frame clones appear in the TCRdb table, and some are missing; sequencing was by immunoSEQ multiplex PCR. The profile shows 110,000 or so clones, nearly 90% of them singletons. The sample in question was blood, obtained after dendritic cell vaccination. These receptors were collected from a human donor with glioblastoma. Both conserved end residues are part of each CDR3. The order of the fields is clone size, V gene, D gene, J gene, CDR3 DNA, CDR3 protein. D genes are given only for firm matches. Only part of the rows carry a size: once, few, many, or a class if the clone is expanded.

clone_size: .; v_call: TRBV10-1; d_call: .; j_call: TRBJ2-1; cdr3_nt: TGCGCCAGCAGTGATTGGGAGAGGAATGAGCAGTTCTTC; cdr3_aa: CASSDWERNEQFF
clone_size: .; v_call: TRBV4-1; d_call: .; j_call: TRBJ1-2; cdr3_nt: TGCGCCAGCAGCCAAGATAGAGGCTACAATGGCTACACCTTC; cdr3_aa: CASSQDRGYNGYTF
clone_size: .; v_call: TRBV30; d_call: .; j_call: TRBJ2-3; cdr3_nt: TGTGCCTGGAGTGCCGGCGGCAGCACAGATACGCAGTATTTT; cdr3_aa: CAWSAGGSTDTQYF
clone_size: .; v_call: TRBV4-2; d_call: TRBD1; j_call: TRBJ2-5; cdr3_nt: TGTGCCAGCAGCCAAGTGGGACAGGGAGTAACCCAGTACTTC; cdr3_aa: CASSQVGQGVTQYF
clone_size: .; v_call: TRBV6-4; d_call: TRBD1; j_call: TRBJ1-5; cdr3_nt: TGTGCCAGCAGTGAGAGGACAGGGGGCCGACAGCCCCAGCATTTT; cdr3_aa: CASSERTGGRQPQHF
clone_size: once; v_call: TRBV4-2; d_call: TRBD2; j_call: TRBJ2-1; cdr3_nt: TGTGCCAGCAGCCCCCGGACTAGCGGGAGTTTGAATGAGCAGTTCTTC; cdr3_aa: CASSPRTSGSLNEQFF
clone_size: .; v_call: TRBV4-2; d_call: .; j_call: TRBJ1-4; cdr3_nt: TGTGCCAGCAGCCAAGCGGTCCAGGGTCAAGGGAAACTGTTTTTT; cdr3_aa: CASSQAVQGQGKLFF
clone_size: .; v_call: TRBV5-1; d_call: .; j_call: TRBJ2-3; cdr3_nt: TGCGCCAGCAGCCACCTTAGTTTAAAGAGGCCTACAGATACGCAGTATTTT; cdr3_aa: CASSHLSLKRPTDTQYF
clone_size: once; v_call: TRBV5-1; d_call: TRBD1; j_call: TRBJ2-5; cdr3_nt: TGCGCCAGCAGCCCTGGACAGGGGGCGAGGCAAGAGACCCAGTACTTC; cdr3_aa: CASSPGQGARQETQYF
clone_size: .; v_call: TRBV18; d_call: TRBD2; j_call: TRBJ2-3; cdr3_nt: TGTGCCAGCTCACCACCGGGGAAACTAGCGGGGGAAACAGATACGCAGTATTTT; cdr3_aa: CASSPPGKLAGETDTQYF
clone_size: medium-sized; v_call: TRBV11-3; d_call: TRBD2; j_call: TRBJ2-5; cdr3_nt: TGTGCCAGCAGCTCCGGACTAGCGGGAGAGACCCAGTACTTC; cdr3_aa: CASSSGLAGETQYF
clone_size: .; v_call: TRBV19; d_call: TRBD2; j_call: TRBJ2-7; cdr3_nt: TGTGCCAGTAGTATTGGCACTAGCGGGACAAGGTCCTACGAGCAGTACTTC; cdr3_aa: CASSIGTSGTRSYEQYF
clone_size: .; v_call: TRBV21-1; d_call: .; j_call: TRBJ2-7; cdr3_nt: TGTGCCAGCAGCGAAGGGACTAAGACCTACGAGCAGTACTTC; cdr3_aa: CASSEGTKTYEQYF
clone_size: .; v_call: TRBV11-2; d_call: TRBD1; j_call: TRBJ1-5; cdr3_nt: TGTGCCAGCAGCCCGGGACAGGGGGTAAGAGAGCCCCAGCATTTT; cdr3_aa: CASSPGQGVREPQHF
clone_size: .; v_call: TRBV6-5; d_call: TRBD2; j_call: TRBJ2-7; cdr3_nt: TGTGCCAGCAGTGGAAAAGCGGGGTTCTCCTACGAGCAGTACTTC; cdr3_aa: CASSGKAGFSYEQYF
clone_size: few; v_call: TRBV11-1; d_call: TRBD2; j_call: TRBJ2-2; cdr3_nt: TGTGCCAGCAGCCCCATGCGGGGGGTCGCGAACACCGGGGAGCTGTTTTTT; cdr3_aa: CASSPMRGVANTGELFF
clone_size: few; v_call: TRBV6-1; d_call: TRBD1; j_call: TRBJ2-3; cdr3_nt: TGTGCCAGCAGTTGGGACAGGGGACGAGATACGCAGTATTTT; cdr3_aa: CASSWDRGRDTQYF
clone_size: .; v_call: TRBV5-1; d_call: .; j_call: TRBJ2-1; cdr3_nt: TGCGCCAGCAGCTTGGCTATCAATGGGGGCGAGCAGTTCTTC; cdr3_aa: CASSLAINGGEQFF
clone_size: once; v_call: TRBV6-1; d_call: .; j_call: TRBJ1-2; cdr3_nt: TGTGCCAGCAGTGAGTCCGTCCAGGGTACTAACTATGGCTACACCTTC; cdr3_aa: CASSESVQGTNYGYTF
clone_size: .; v_call: TRBV7-8; d_call: .; j_call: TRBJ1-6; cdr3_nt: TGTGCCAGCAGCCAAACTAGGGATTCACCCCTCCACTTT; cdr3_aa: CASSQTRDSPLHF
clone_size: .; v_call: TRBV18; d_call: TRBD1; j_call: TRBJ2-5; cdr3_nt: TGTGCCAGCTCACAGACAGGGCAAGAGACCCAGTACTTC; cdr3_aa: CASSQTGQETQYF
clone_size: .; v_call: TRBV6-5; d_call: .; j_call: TRBJ1-1; cdr3_nt: TGTGCCAGCAAGCGGGACTACATCGGGGGGACTGAAGCTTTCTTT; cdr3_aa: CASKRDYIGGTEAFF
clone_size: .; v_call: TRBV2; d_call: .; j_call: TRBJ1-6; cdr3_nt: TGTGCCAGCAGCCGTGAGCAGGCCTATAATTCACCCCTCCACTTT; cdr3_aa: CASSREQAYNSPLHF
clone_size: .; v_call: TRBV30; d_call: TRBD1; j_call: TRBJ2-2; cdr3_nt: TGTGCCTGGAGTACGGGACAGGTTTTCACCGGGGAGCTGTTTTTT; cdr3_aa: CAWSTGQVFTGELFF
clone_size: .; v_call: TRBV7-9; d_call: .; j_call: TRBJ1-2; cdr3_nt: TGTGCCAGCAGCTTAGCAGGAGAATCCGACTATGGCTACACCTTC; cdr3_aa: CASSLAGESDYGYTF
clone_size: .; v_call: TRBV18; d_call: .; j_call: TRBJ1-1; cdr3_nt: TGTGCCAGCTCACCGCGGGTAAGCATGAACACTGAAGCTTTCTTT; cdr3_aa: CASSPRVSMNTEAFF
clone_size: .; v_call: TRBV6-5; d_call: TRBD1; j_call: TRBJ2-2; cdr3_nt: TGTGCCATTCCACAGGGGGCGGGAACCGGGGAGCTGTTTTTT; cdr3_aa: CAIPQGAGTGELFF
clone_size: .; v_call: TRBV2; d_call: .; j_call: TRBJ2-5; cdr3_nt: TGTGCCAGCAGTCCTCAAACTATCCGGAACCAGTACTTC; cdr3_aa: CASSPQTIRNQYF
clone_size: .; v_call: TRBV9; d_call: .; j_call: TRBJ2-7; cdr3_nt: TGTGCCAGCAGCCCTTCGTTTGGTAGCGGTAGGGTTAGGCAGTACTTC; cdr3_aa: CASSPSFGSGRVRQYF
clone_size: .; v_call: TRBV5-1; d_call: .; j_call: TRBJ2-1; cdr3_nt: TGCGCCAGCAGCCTATTCGATGAGCAGTTCTTC; cdr3_aa: CASSLFDEQFF
clone_size: .; v_call: TRBV30; d_call: .; j_call: TRBJ2-7; cdr3_nt: TGTGCCTGCCTCAGGGGCTCGTCCTACGAGCAGTACTTC; cdr3_aa: CACLRGSSYEQYF
clone_size: .; v_call: TRBV5-6; d_call: .; j_call: TRBJ2-7; cdr3_nt: TGTGCCAGCAGCCCGGCAGACAGAGGTTCCTACGAGCAGTACTTC; cdr3_aa: CASSPADRGSYEQYF
clone_size: .; v_call: TRBV4-1; d_call: .; j_call: TRBJ2-2; cdr3_nt: TGCGCCAGCAGCCAAGATCTCGGGACAAAAGTCACCGGGGAGCTGTTTTTT; cdr3_aa: CASSQDLGTKVTGELFF
clone_size: .; v_call: TRBV7-9; d_call: TRBD2; j_call: TRBJ2-5; cdr3_nt: TGTGCCAGCAGCATTAGACTAGCGGGAAGGGAGACCCAGTACTTC; cdr3_aa: CASSIRLAGRETQYF
clone_size: .; v_call: TRBV27; d_call: TRBD1; j_call: TRBJ1-2; cdr3_nt: TGTGCCAGCAGTTTTTACAGGGGGTCGGATGGCTACACCTTC; cdr3_aa: CASSFYRGSDGYTF
clone_size: once; v_call: TRBV5-1; d_call: TRBD1; j_call: TRBJ2-7; cdr3_nt: TGCGCCAGCAGCTTGGGGGGACAGCTATCCTACGAGCAGTACTTC; cdr3_aa: CASSLGGQLSYEQYF
clone_size: once; v_call: TRBV5-1; d_call: .; j_call: TRBJ1-2; cdr3_nt: TGCGCCAGCAGCTTGAGCGGGGGGGACTATGGCTACACCTTC; cdr3_aa: CASSLSGGDYGYTF
clone_size: .; v_call: TRBV9; d_call: .; j_call: TRBJ2-2; cdr3_nt: TGTGCCAGCAGCCCGCGAACCCCCACCGGGGAGCTGTTTTTT; cdr3_aa: CASSPRTPTGELFF
clone_size: .; v_call: TRBV19; d_call: .; j_call: TRBJ1-1; cdr3_nt: TGTGCCAGTAGTATGGTCGGCGGGACTGAAGCTTTCTTT; cdr3_aa: CASSMVGGTEAFF
clone_size: .; v_call: TRBV2; d_call: .; j_call: TRBJ1-5; cdr3_nt: TGTGCCAGCAGGGCCCAGGACAGCCGGCAGCCCCAGCATTTT; cdr3_aa: CASRAQDSRQPQHF
clone_size: .; v_call: TRBV11-2; d_call: .; j_call: TRBJ1-3; cdr3_nt: TGTGCCAGCAGCTTAAGTGCCGGGGACACCATATATTTT; cdr3_aa: CASSLSAGDTIYF
clone_size: .; v_call: TRBV13; d_call: TRBD2; j_call: TRBJ2-1; cdr3_nt: TGTGCCAGCAGCCACGCGGGGGGGCCGGGCAATGAGCAGTTCTTC; cdr3_aa: CASSHAGGPGNEQFF
clone_size: .; v_call: TRBV27; d_call: .; j_call: TRBJ1-2; cdr3_nt: TGTGCCAGCAGTTCCGACCTTGGGGGACGGGAGGGAGGCTACACCTTC; cdr3_aa: CASSSDLGGREGGYTF
clone_size: .; v_call: TRBV6-5; d_call: TRBD1; j_call: TRBJ2-1; cdr3_nt: TGTGCCAGCACTAAACCGGGACAGGGCCGGGAAGAGTTCTTC; cdr3_aa: CASTKPGQGREEFF
clone_size: .; v_call: TRBV10-3; d_call: TRBD1; j_call: TRBJ1-1; cdr3_nt: TGTGCCATCACCGAGACAGGGGGAGACACTGAAGCTTTCTTT; cdr3_aa: CAITETGGDTEAFF
clone_size: once; v_call: TRBV6-5; d_call: TRBD2; j_call: TRBJ2-7; cdr3_nt: TGTGCCAGCAGTTACGCGGCTAGCGGGAGTGGCTACGAGCAGTACTTC; cdr3_aa: CASSYAASGSGYEQYF
clone_size: once; v_call: TRBV11-2; d_call: TRBD2; j_call: TRBJ2-3; cdr3_nt: TGTGCCAGCAGCCACCCTAGCGGTAGCACAGATACGCAGTATTTT; cdr3_aa: CASSHPSGSTDTQYF
clone_size: .; v_call: TRBV30; d_call: TRBD1; j_call: TRBJ1-2; cdr3_nt: TGTGCCTGGACACGGGACAGCAACTATGGCTACACCTTC; cdr3_aa: CAWTRDSNYGYTF
clone_size: .; v_call: TRBV20-1; d_call: TRBD2; j_call: TRBJ2-5; cdr3_nt: TGCAGTGGGGGAGGGGAGACCCAGTACTTC; cdr3_aa: CSGGGETQYF
clone_size: .; v_call: TRBV4-1; d_call: .; j_call: TRBJ1-4; cdr3_nt: TGCGCCAGCAGCCAGACGGGTCCCGAAAAACTGTTTTTT; cdr3_aa: CASSQTGPEKLFF
clone_size: .; v_call: TRBV6-1; d_call: .; j_call: TRBJ2-1; cdr3_nt: TGTGCCAGCAGTGAAAGTCAGGGGACCTACAATGAGCAGTTCTTC; cdr3_aa: CASSESQGTYNEQFF
clone_size: .; v_call: TRBV4-1; d_call: .; j_call: TRBJ1-2; cdr3_nt: TGCGCCAGCAGCGAAGGGAGTTACTATGGCTACACCTTC; cdr3_aa: CASSEGSYYGYTF
clone_size: .; v_call: TRBV5-4; d_call: .; j_call: TRBJ1-3; cdr3_nt: TGTGCCAGCAGCCAAAATCTCGGGGGGGCTGGAAACACCATATATTTT; cdr3_aa: CASSQNLGGAGNTIYF
clone_size: .; v_call: TRBV25-1; d_call: TRBD2; j_call: TRBJ2-3; cdr3_nt: TGTGCCAGCAGTGAAGGACTAGCGGGGGGGATTAGCACAGATACGCAGTATTTT; cdr3_aa: CASSEGLAGGISTDTQYF
clone_size: .; v_call: TRBV19; d_call: .; j_call: TRBJ1-1; cdr3_nt: TGTGCCAGCACGTACGGGTGGCAGGGGAACACTGAAGCTTTCTTT; cdr3_aa: CASTYGWQGNTEAFF
clone_size: .; v_call: TRBV28; d_call: TRBD1; j_call: TRBJ1-2; cdr3_nt: TGTGCCAGCAGTCCGTGGGACAGGGCTAACTATGGCTACACCTTC; cdr3_aa: CASSPWDRANYGYTF
clone_size: .; v_call: TRBV19; d_call: TRBD1; j_call: TRBJ1-2; cdr3_nt: TGTGCCAGTAAGCCGGGACAGGGCTACGGCTACACCTTC; cdr3_aa: CASKPGQGYGYTF
clone_size: .; v_call: TRBV4-1; d_call: TRBD2; j_call: TRBJ2-3; cdr3_nt: TGCGCCAGCAGCCAAGATGGGCTAGCGGGGTTCACAGATACGCAGTATTTT; cdr3_aa: CASSQDGLAGFTDTQYF
clone_size: .; v_call: TRBV7-2; d_call: .; j_call: TRBJ2-7; cdr3_nt: TGTGCCAGCAGCTTAGTGGACTCCGTCAGCGAGCAGTACTTC; cdr3_aa: CASSLVDSVSEQYF